A single sample is the source of the 31 T cell receptor beta chains below, sequenced in a study of cytomegalovirus exposure and HLA in healthy donors. Both 60 Vbeta primers and 13 Jbeta primers went into the PCR. The repertoire was sequenced with immunoSEQ multiplex PCR; TCRdb's copy has only in-frame clones and lacks some. The sample lists about 180,000 clones, over 70% seen once, with 2.9% in the top ten. The sequenced sample was PBMCs. The source is a male donor in good health and CMV-seronegative.

V is TRBV6-6 and J is TRBJ1-2; perhaps TRBD1 as D (5 bases). The germline V and J ends were trimmed by 0 bases and 3 bases, with 11 bases remaining between them. Germline values: CDR1 MNHNY, CDR2 SVGAGI (reference sequence). CDR3 length: 15 residues. CDR3 region: CASSYSAEQDYGYTF. The CDR3 DNA sequence: TGTGCCAGCAGTTACTCGGCAGAACAGGACTATGGCTACACCTTC.

In its sample, this clone was seen once. The chain has TRBV15 and TRBJ2-5; D gene ambiguous. V was trimmed by 0 bases and J by 2 bases, leaving 7 bases between them. The germline CDR1 and CDR2 sequences are LNHNV and YYDKDF (reference sequence). This CDR3 comprises 14 residues. Written as DNA, the CDR3 is TGTGCCACCAGCAGAGATCGACATCAAGAGACCCAGTACTTC. Translated, it gives CATSRDRHQETQYF. The full variable domain, rest sourced from reference TRBV15 and TRBJ2-5, is DAMVIQNPRYQVTQFGKPVTLSCSQTLNHNVMYWYQQKSSQAPKLLFHYYDKDFNNEADTPDNFQSRRPNTSFCFLDIRSPGLGDTAMYLCATSRDRHQETQYFGPGTRLLVL.

The chain uses TRBV11-2 and TRBJ2-7; 11 positions agree with TRBD2. Germline V CDR1 and CDR2: SGHAT, FQNNGV. This CDR3 has 15 amino acids. The V gene end was trimmed by 4 bases and the J gene end by 5 bases; junction bases not matched to a gene: 7. CDR3 residues: CASSWGASGRNEQYF. The DNA for the CDR3 is TGTGCCAGCAGCTGGGGGGCTAGCGGGAGGAACGAGCAGTACTTC.

The chain couples TRBV4-3 to TRBJ1-2; no definite D call. Trimming cost V 0 bases and J 3 bases, with 14 bases left between them. Germline CDR1 reads LGHNA; CDR2 reads YSLEER. The CDR3 spans 16 residues. The CDR3 DNA is TGCGCCAGCAGCCAAGATCTCTCGGGATTTGACTATGGCTACACCTTC. Translating it yields CASSQDLSGFDYGYTF.

The genes are TRBV30 and TRBJ1-5; D not certain. With 4 bases removed from V and 6 bases from J, the gap between germline ends came to 10 bases. Per germline, CDR1 GTSNPN and CDR2 SVGIG (reference sequence). The CDR3 runs 12 residues. The CDR3: CAWNLEGQPQHF. CDR3 in DNA: TGTGCCTGGAACTTAGAGGGTCAGCCCCAGCATTTT.

The chain employs TRBV28 and TRBJ2-7, with D perhaps matching TRBD1 (6 bases). CDR1 and CDR2 from the germline V gene are MDHEN and SYDVKM. This CDR3 comprises 13 residues. Trimming removed 6 bases at V and 3 bases at J, with 12 bases between. The CDR3 protein is CASRGAAFYEQYF. CDR3 bases: TGTGCCAGCAGGGGGGCGGCCTTCTACGAGCAGTACTTC.

The chain employs TRBV4-1 and TRBJ2-7; TRBD1 matches 8 bases. With V trimmed by 0 bases and J by 3 bases, 7 bases remained unmatched. Germline assignment: CDR1 MGHRA and CDR2 YSYEKL. The CDR3 extends over 16 amino acids. CDR3 in DNA: TGCGCCAGCAGCCAAGATCCCGGACAGGGCTACTACGAGCAGTACTTC. Protein: CASSQDPGQGYYEQYF.

This clone has more than one count but fewer than ten. The CDR3 DNA reads TGTGCCAGCAGTCAGGGGGGTAGTTTGCAGTATTTT. It yields the protein CASSQGGSLQYF. The chain couples TRBV25-1 to TRBJ2-3; tentative D call: TRBD1 (7 bases). V lost 5 bases and J 11 bases, leaving 14 bases between the germline ends. CDR3 length equals 12 residues. Germline V lookup: CDR1 MGHDK, CDR2 SYGVNS.

This rearrangement joins TRBV6-5 to TRBJ1-1; 8 bases fit TRBD1. V shed 4 bases, J shed 1 base, and the junction held 5 bases outside the gene matches. The germline V gene encodes CDR1 MNHEY and CDR2 SVGAGI. This CDR3 is built from 15 residues. The CDR3 region has the DNA TGTGCCAGCAGTTTCTCCGGGACAGGGAACACTGAAGCTTTCTTT. This gives the protein CASSFSGTGNTEAFF.

This sequence joins TRBV19 and TRBJ2-5, with 8 bases aligning to TRBD1. The germline CDR1 and CDR2 sequences are LNHDA and SQIVND (reference sequence). CDR3 size: 18 residues. J lost 4 bases, V lost 1 base, and 14 bases had no gene match. The CDR3 loop is CASSIGGTGYPRGETQYF. As DNA, the CDR3 is TGTGCCAGTAGTATAGGTGGGACAGGTTACCCCCGGGGAGAGACCCAGTACTTC. The whole variable domain, remainder taken from reference TRBV19 and TRBJ2-5, is DGGITQSPKYLFRKEGQNVTLSCEQNLNHDAMYWYRQDPGQGLRLIYYSQIVNDFQKGDIAEGYSVSREKKESFPLTVTSAQKNPTAFYLCASSIGGTGYPRGETQYFGPGTRLLVL.

The gene calls are TRBV6-1 and TRBJ1-3; 7 positions agree with TRBD1. The CDR3 loop spans 14 amino acids. J lost 0 bases, V lost 6 bases, and 2 bases had no gene match. CDR1 is MNHNS and CDR2 is SASEGT in the germline V gene. In nucleotides, the CDR3 is TGTGCCAGCAGCTACAGGGGCTCTGGAAACACCATATATTTT. Encoded protein: CASSYRGSGNTIYF.

This rearrangement joins TRBV7-6 to TRBJ1-2; 9 nucleotides align to TRBD1. Trimming cost V 1 base and J 2 bases; bases outside gene matches: 5. CDR3 length equals 16 residues. The germline V gene has CDR1 SGHVS and CDR2 FNYEAQ. The CDR3 DNA reads TGTGCCAGCAGCTTAGTCCCGACAGGGGGAAACTATGGCTACACCTTC. Translation: CASSLVPTGGNYGYTF. The full variable domain, its missing parts supplied by reference TRBV7-6 and TRBJ1-2, is GAGVSQSPRYKVTKRGQDVALRCDPISGHVSLYWYRQALGQGPEFLTYFNYEAQQDKSGLPNDRFSAERPEGSISTLTIQRTEQRDSAMYRCASSLVPTGGNYGYTFGSGTRLTVV.

The chain has TRBV6-5 and TRBJ1-1; 9 bases line up with TRBD1. Germline lookup yields CDR1 MNHEY and CDR2 SVGAGI. Unmatched junction bases numbered 8, after V lost 5 bases and J lost 4 bases. The CDR3 totals 15 residues. The chain's CDR3 is CASSVGQGRRTEAFF. CDR3 coding DNA: TGTGCCAGCAGTGTGGGACAGGGTCGACGCACTGAAGCTTTCTTT.

This chain links TRBV6-6 with TRBJ2-7; 7 nucleotides match TRBD1. V lost 2 bases and J lost 2; bases outside the gene matches: 6. The CDR3 loop spans 15 amino acids. The germline gives CDR1 MNHNY, CDR2 SVGAGI (reference sequence). Written as DNA, the CDR3 is TGTGCCAGCAGTTACCTCCGGGACAGTCCCTACGAGCAGTACTTC. Its protein product is CASSYLRDSPYEQYF.

The rearrangement joins TRBV30 to TRBJ1-1, with 8 bases matching TRBD1. After removal of 4 bases from V and 10 bases from J, the junction contained 8 bases not matched to a gene. CDR1 GTSNPN and CDR2 SVGIG come from the germline V gene (reference sequence). The CDR3 is made up of 12 amino acids. The CDR3 DNA reads as TGTGCCTGGACCTCAACAGGGGGAGCAGCTTTCTTT. Amino acid sequence: CAWTSTGGAAFF.

The chain has TRBV6-5 and TRBJ2-7, with 8 nucleotides matching TRBD2. The germline CDR1 and CDR2 sequences are MNHEY and SVGAGI. The CDR3 has 14 amino acids. Losses at the gene ends were 5 bases for V and 5 bases for J; bases not matched to a gene: 8. CDR3 in amino acids: CASSPGGGRNEQYF. The CDR3 DNA follows: TGTGCCAGCAGTCCGGGGGGCGGGAGGAACGAGCAGTACTTC.

This clone was seen a few times. V and J are TRBV5-6 and TRBJ2-1, with 9 positions matching TRBD2. The J segment lost 10 bases and the V segment lost 4 bases, leaving 12 bases of the junction unmatched. The CDR3 is 15 residues long. Germline V CDR1 and CDR2: SGHDT, YYEEEE. In DNA form, the CDR3 reads TGTGCCAGCAGCGGGACTAGCTTTGCTTTAGGGGAGCAGTTCTTC. Residues: CASSGTSFALGEQFF.

The rearrangement joins TRBV9 to TRBJ1-2; the D gene is possibly TRBD1 (6 bases). V lost 0 bases to trimming and J lost 4 bases, with 10 bases between them. The CDR3 runs 14 residues. Per the germline V gene, CDR1 is SGDLS and CDR2 is YYNGEE. The CDR3 nucleotides read TGTGCCAGCAGCGTAGGGACAGACTCCTATGGCTACACCTTC. Protein sequence: CASSVGTDSYGYTF.

This clone was detected only a few times. This chain joins TRBV6-1 and TRBJ2-7; D ambiguous. This CDR3 contains 11 residues. The V gene's germline CDR1 is MNHNS and CDR2 SASEGT. The germline V and J ends were trimmed by 6 bases and 3 bases, with 6 bases remaining between them. CDR3 sequence: CASSTYYEQYF. CDR3 DNA sequence: TGTGCCAGCAGCACTTACTACGAGCAGTACTTC.

The V call is TRBV6-5, the J call TRBJ2-4; no clear D gene. The V gene lost 3 bases and the J gene lost 8 bases, with 17 bases spanning the gap. Germline loops: CDR1 MNHEY, CDR2 SVGAGI. The CDR3 totals 15 residues. CDR3 nucleotide sequence: TGTGCCAGCAGTTATTCCGAGAGTAGCTGGGACATTCAGTACTTC. The encoded protein is CASSYSESSWDIQYF.

The DNA of the CDR3 is TGTGCCAGCAGCGCAAGAGGGACTAGCGGGGTTACCTACGAGCAGTACTTC. Its translation: CASSARGTSGVTYEQYF. The chain uses TRBV9 and TRBJ2-5, with TRBD2 matching over 13 bases. The J call is uncertain, as TRBJ2-7 better fits the DNA end. CDR1 and CDR2 from the germline V gene are SGDLS and YYNGEE. The CDR3 is 17 amino acids.

This clone has a handful of counts. The V and J genes are TRBV6-5 and TRBJ2-7, with 7 bases fitting TRBD1. V was pared by 0 bases and J by 3 bases, with 8 bases of the junction left unmatched. The CDR3 totals 16 residues. Germline CDR1 and CDR2: MNHEY and SVGAGI. This chain's CDR3 is CASSYSRQGTGYEQYF. The DNA for the CDR3 is TGTGCCAGCAGTTACTCGAGACAGGGTACGGGCTACGAGCAGTACTTC.

J is TRBJ2-7 and V is TRBV11-2; 8 bases match TRBD2. The germline V gene has CDR1 SGHAT and CDR2 FQNNGV. Trimming cost V 5 bases and J 6 bases; bases outside gene matches: 12. CDR3 length: 15 residues. The CDR3 sequence is CASSTDTGTRTEQYF. The CDR3 coding sequence is TGTGCCAGCAGCACTGACACCGGGACTAGAACCGAGCAGTACTTC.

This chain connects TRBV11-1 to TRBJ2-7; 9 positions agree with TRBD1. J lost 2 bases, V lost 2 bases, and 4 bases had no gene match. The CDR3 is made up of 15 amino acids. CDR1 is SGHAT, CDR2 FQDESV, per germline (reference sequence). CDR3 coding DNA: TGTGCCAGCAGCTTACCGGGACAGGGTCCCTACGAGCAGTACTTC. It yields the protein CASSLPGQGPYEQYF.

The V gene is TRBV7-3, the J gene TRBJ1-2, with 7 bases matching TRBD1. The CDR3 has 15 amino acids. Germline V gene sequence: CDR1 SGHTA, CDR2 FQGTGA. Trimming took 4 bases from V and 0 from J; bases not matched to a gene: 5. CDR3 in amino acids: CASSSGQPANYGYTF. In DNA, the CDR3 is TGTGCCAGCAGCTCGGGACAGCCTGCTAACTATGGCTACACCTTC.

J is TRBJ1-5 and V is TRBV7-8; D call uncertain. This CDR3 has 13 amino acids. Trimming pared 5 bases from V and 0 bases from J, leaving 5 bases between. Germline V gives CDR1 SGHVS, CDR2 FQNEAQ. Here the CDR3 reads CASSGNSNQPQHF. The CDR3 nucleotides are TGTGCCAGCAGCGGCAATAGCAATCAGCCCCAGCATTTT.

The chain combines TRBV4-1 with TRBJ2-1; 12 bases line up with TRBD2. V was pared by 0 bases and J by 3 bases, with 15 bases of the junction left unmatched. The CDR3 extends over 21 amino acids. Per the germline V gene, CDR1 is MGHRA and CDR2 is YSYEKL. The CDR3 spells CASSQDPIISTSGSRYNEQFF. CDR3 sequence (DNA): TGCGCCAGCAGCCAAGATCCCATAATATCGACTAGCGGGAGTCGCTACAATGAGCAGTTCTTC.

J is TRBJ1-5 and V is TRBV7-2; the D gene is possibly TRBD1 (5 bases). Germline assignment: CDR1 SGHTA and CDR2 FQGNSA. V lost 5 bases and J lost 6, with 17 bases in between. There are 15 residues in the CDR3. The CDR3 protein is CASSPTGQGGQPQHF. The CDR3 region has the DNA TGTGCCAGCAGCCCAACTGGGCAGGGTGGTCAGCCCCAGCATTTT.

The rearrangement joins TRBV21-1 to TRBJ2-7; whether TRBD2, the table's D call, matches the DNA was not checked. TRBV21-1 is noted as a pseudogene. The CDR3 totals 9 residues. The DNA for the CDR3 is TGTGCCAGCAGTAATGAGCAGTACTTC. Translated: CASSNEQYF.

The chain is built from TRBV25-1 and TRBJ2-3; 11 positions match TRBD2. This CDR3 is built from 15 residues. V lost 3 bases to trimming and J lost 1 base; unmatched junction nucleotides: 0. The germline gives CDR1 MGHDK, CDR2 SYGVNS. The CDR3 protein is CASSDSGRGTDTQYF. Here the CDR3 DNA reads TGTGCCAGCAGTGATAGCGGGAGGGGCACAGATACGCAGTATTTT.

This clone was recorded a few times. CDR3 protein: CASSGQKLNEKLFF. The CDR3 DNA is TGTGCCAGCAGTGGACAGAAGCTTAATGAAAAACTGTTTTTT. This chain uses TRBV2 with TRBJ1-4; D is perhaps TRBD1 (5 bases). CDR1 is SNHLY and CDR2 is FYNNEI in the germline V gene. The length of the CDR3 is 14 residues. V shed 4 bases and J shed 4 bases, with 10 bases lying between them.